These 13 T cell receptor beta chains share one sample of origin, sequenced in a study of T cell repertoires in cytomegalovirus infection. The antigens of these receptors remain unknown. TCRdb redid the calling of the reads with MiXCR, one entry per CDR3 protein. This sample has some 920,000 distinct CDR3 sequences; approximately 33% occur once, and the top ten carry 13%. The sample here was cultured CD8+ T cells from PBMCs, taken from culture after CMV antigen stimulation. Receptor source: a human donor in good health (CMV status not recorded). Some clones in this sample may be carry-over from other donors' samples.

This clonotype was counted only a few times. The J gene is TRBJ2-2, the V gene TRBV5-4; 12 bases map to TRBD2. The germline CDR1 and CDR2 sequences are SGHNT and YYREEE (reference sequence). Losses at the gene ends were 2 bases for V and 4 bases for J; bases not matched to a gene: 6. There are 17 residues in the CDR3. The CDR3 sequence: CASSFPTSGGATGELFF. For the CDR3, the DNA is TGTGCCAGCAGCTTCCCGACTAGCGGGGGCGCCACCGGGGAGCTGTTTTTT.

This clonotype appeared many times. This chain joins TRBV6-2 or TRBV6-3 and TRBJ1-1; D ambiguous. This CDR3 has 16 residues. Germline loops: CDR1 MNHEY, CDR2 SVGEGT. The V gene lost 1 base and the J gene lost 0 bases, with 12 bases spanning the gap. The CDR3 sequence is CASSYYPRRVNTEAFF. CDR3 nucleotides: TGTGCCAGCAGTTACTACCCCAGACGCGTGAACACTGAAGCTTTCTTT.

The J gene is TRBJ1-1, the V gene TRBV2, with 8 bases that match TRBD1. Germline V CDR1 and CDR2: SNHLY, FYNNEI. Trimming removed 3 bases from V and 5 bases from J; junction bases left unmatched: 5. The CDR3 covers 14 residues. Here the CDR3 reads CASSEGNRGTEAFF. The DNA for the CDR3 is TGTGCCAGCAGTGAGGGAAACAGGGGGACTGAAGCTTTCTTT.

V is TRBV5-5 and J is TRBJ1-1; possibly TRBD1 for D (5 bases). Germline V CDR1 and CDR2: SGHKS, YYEKEE (reference sequence). The V gene lost 0 bases and the J gene lost 8 bases, with 11 bases spanning the gap. The CDR3 extends over 13 amino acids. DNA for the CDR3: TGTGCCAGCAGCTTGGCCCCGGGGCCCGAAGCTTTCTTT. Amino acids: CASSLAPGPEAFF.

Ten or more counts support this clonotype. V usage is TRBV10-3 and J usage is TRBJ2-7; TRBD1 agrees at 7 bases. CDR1 ENHRY and CDR2 SYGVKD come from the germline V gene. Trimming at V came to 6 bases and at J to 3 bases, leaving 11 bases not matched to a gene. The CDR3 is made up of 15 amino acids. The CDR3 DNA is TGTGCCATCAGCCAGCGACAGGGAAGGGACTACGAGCAGTACTTC. Its protein is CAISQRQGRDYEQYF.

The gene calls are TRBV28 and TRBJ2-1, with 12 nucleotides matching TRBD1. CDR3 length: 16 residues. Germline assignment: CDR1 MDHEN and CDR2 SYDVKM. V was pared by 8 bases and J by 6 bases, with 11 bases of the junction left unmatched. CDR3 region: CASGGQGAWVGNEQFF. CDR3 coding DNA: TGTGCCAGCGGGGGACAGGGGGCCTGGGTAGGCAATGAGCAGTTCTTC.

The rearrangement links TRBV7-8 to TRBJ1-4, with D uncertain. CDR3 size: 17 residues. Trimming shortened V by 4 bases and J by 6 bases, and 21 bases separated the two germline ends. Germline CDR1 reads SGHVS; CDR2 reads FQNEAQ. The CDR3 nucleotides are TGTGCCAGCAGCTGGGGTGGTGACCTCTTAGCCCATGAAAAACTGTTTTTT. The encoded protein is CASSWGGDLLAHEKLFF.

This clonotype was detected a few times. The chain links TRBV19 to TRBJ1-2; D perhaps matches TRBD1 (5 bases). CDR1 is LNHDA and CDR2 is SQIVND in the germline V gene (reference sequence). V lost 1 base to trimming and J lost 2 bases, with 14 bases between them. This CDR3 is 16 amino acids long. CDR3 protein: CASSIVPGRPNYGYTF. In DNA form, the CDR3 reads TGTGCCAGTAGTATAGTTCCGGGACGGCCCAACTATGGCTACACCTTC. The variable domain in full, with the rest retrieved from reference TRBV19 and TRBJ1-2, is DGGITQSPKYLFRKEGQNVTLSCEQNLNHDAMYWYRQDPGQGLRLIYYSQIVNDFQKGDIAEGYSVSREKKESFPLTVTSAQKNPTAFYLCASSIVPGRPNYGYTFGSGTRLTVV.

This clonotype has only a few counts. The rearrangement joins TRBV6-5 to TRBJ1-1; D not resolved. The germline gives CDR1 MNHEY, CDR2 SVGAGI. The CDR3 consists of 14 residues. Trimming stripped 6 bases from V and 8 bases from J, with 19 bases between. The CDR3 bases are TGTGCCAGCAGCCAAGATAAGGTCTCAGTGGAAGCTTTCTTT. It translates to CASSQDKVSVEAFF.

This clonotype was seen repeatedly, ten times or more. The chain recombines TRBV7-9 with TRBJ1-1; D not certain. The CDR3 consists of 10 residues. Germline assignment: CDR1 SEHNR and CDR2 FQNEAQ (reference sequence). The V end was cut by 5 bases, the J end by 10 bases, with 8 bases between. DNA of the CDR3: TGTGCCAGCAGCCCCGATGGAGCTTTCTTT. It specifies CASSPDGAFF.

The J gene is TRBJ1-3, the V gene TRBV3-1; D call uncertain. The CDR3 spans 14 residues. Germline loops: CDR1 LGHDT, CDR2 YNNKEL (reference sequence). V was shortened by 3 bases and J by 7 bases, with 13 bases between the two germline ends. The CDR3 sequence is CASSQAGFKNTIYF. The CDR3 DNA reads TGTGCCAGCAGCCAGGCAGGATTTAAGAACACCATATATTTT.

In its sample, this clonotype was seen a few times. DNA of the CDR3: TGCAGTGCTAGAGATCTGAGCACCGGGGAGCTGTTTTTT. Translation: CSARDLSTGELFF. J is TRBJ2-2 and V is TRBV20-1; D uncertain. Trimming pared 0 bases from V and 4 bases from J, leaving 6 bases between. This CDR3 region has 13 residues. Per germline, CDR1 DFQATT and CDR2 SNEGSKA (reference sequence).

The V gene is TRBV14, the J gene TRBJ2-3, with TRBD2 as a possible D gene (6 bases). V lost 0 bases, J lost 0 bases, and 13 bases lay in between. Germline loops: CDR1 SGHDN, CDR2 FVKESK. The CDR3 spans 17 residues. This chain's CDR3 is CASSQEGGTYSTDTQYF. CDR3 in DNA: TGTGCCAGCAGCCAAGAGGGGGGAACGTATAGCACAGATACGCAGTATTTT.